A selection of T cell receptor beta chains follows, all from one sample in a study of shared clonotypes between healthy human individuals. TCRdb's copy holds only in-frame clones and misses some; the assay was immunoSEQ multiplex PCR. The sample contains about 2.2 million clones, approximately 94% of which appear only once. Sequenced material: naive CD8+ T cells from PBMCs. The source is a man in his late teens or twenties in good health. Some clones in this sample may be carry-over from other donors' samples. Both conserved end residues are part of each CDR3. The D gene is left open where the match is weak. For some rows the clone size is stated as once, few or many, or as a class when expanded; others skip it.

TRBD2	-	TRBV4-1	TRBJ2-2	CASSQDPRRGSGTGELFF	TGCGCCAGCAGCCAAGATCCTCGCCGCGGGAGTGGGACCGGGGAGCTGTTTTTT
-	once	TRBV29-1	TRBJ2-1	CSGLVTHNEQFF	TGCAGCGGTCTAGTTACCCACAATGAGCAGTTCTTC
TRBD2	-	TRBV11-2	TRBJ2-3	CASSVRESGRSTDTQYF	TGTGCCAGCAGCGTAAGAGAAAGCGGGAGGAGCACAGATACGCAGTATTTT
TRBD2	-	TRBV5-6	TRBJ2-1	CASSPGGVHEQFF	TGTGCCAGCAGCCCCGGGGGGGTCCATGAGCAGTTCTTC
-	-	TRBV19	TRBJ2-1	CASSIDPPGRTDEQFF	TGTGCCAGTAGTATAGACCCCCCGGGACGAACCGATGAGCAGTTCTTC
-	-	TRBV27	TRBJ2-1	CASSPRASEQFF	TGTGCCAGCAGTCCCCGAGCAAGTGAGCAGTTCTTC
TRBD2	-	TRBV27	TRBJ2-1	CASSPWTSGNNEQFF	TGTGCCAGCAGTCCATGGACTAGCGGAAACAATGAGCAGTTCTTC
-	-	TRBV5-6	TRBJ2-1	CASSLPSGGMGYNEQFF	TGTGCCAGCAGCCTCCCGAGCGGTGGTATGGGCTACAATGAGCAGTTCTTC
TRBD1	once	TRBV27	TRBJ2-7	CASSPPSGTEDYEQYF	TGTGCCAGCAGTCCGCCGTCGGGGACAGAAGACTACGAGCAGTACTTC
-	-	TRBV4-3	TRBJ1-1	CASSQDLRGTEAFF	TGCGCCAGCAGCCAAGATCTTCGGGGGACTGAAGCTTTCTTT
-	-	TRBV6-5	TRBJ1-1	CASSYSILEDTEAFF	TGTGCCAGCAGTTACTCGATTTTGGAGGACACTGAAGCTTTCTTT
-	-	TRBV7-8	TRBJ2-1	CATLGTPSYNEQFF	TGTGCCACCTTAGGGACACCTTCCTACAATGAGCAGTTCTTC
-	-	TRBV15	TRBJ1-5	CATSRGAGEWKQPQHF	TGTGCCACCAGCAGAGGCGCCGGGGAGTGGAAACAGCCCCAGCATTTT
TRBD2	-	TRBV5-1	TRBJ2-3	CASSLAFKGTSEADTQYF	TGCGCCAGCAGCTTGGCCTTCAAGGGGACTAGCGAGGCAGATACGCAGTATTTT
-	-	TRBV9	TRBJ2-1	CASSSVYNEQFF	TGTGCCAGCAGCTCAGTTTACAATGAGCAGTTCTTC
-	-	TRBV6-5	TRBJ2-2	CASSYATVANTGELFF	TGTGCCAGCAGTTACGCTACGGTCGCGAACACCGGGGAGCTGTTTTTT
TRBD1	-	TRBV5-4	TRBJ1-2	CASSLRDTGGYGYTF	TGTGCCAGCAGCTTAAGGGACACAGGGGGCTATGGCTACACCTTC
-	-	TRBV5-6	TRBJ2-5	CASSLSLSGGETQYF	TGTGCCAGCAGCCTAAGTTTGTCCGGGGGAGAGACCCAGTACTTC
-	-	TRBV6-1	TRBJ1-1	CASSEVSGHMNTEAFF	TGTGCCAGCAGTGAGGTCTCAGGGCACATGAACACTGAAGCTTTCTTT
-	-	TRBV28	TRBJ1-2	CASSSDQGLYGYTF	TGTGCCAGCAGTTCGGACCAGGGGCTCTATGGCTACACCTTC
-	-	TRBV6-6	TRBJ2-7	CASSSGGSYEQYF	TGTGCCAGCAGTTCCGGCGGCTCCTACGAGCAGTACTTC
TRBD1	-	TRBV5-6	TRBJ1-5	CASSLGQGAGQPQHF	TGTGCCAGCAGCTTGGGGCAGGGGGCTGGTCAGCCCCAGCATTTT
-	few	TRBV7-9	TRBJ2-2	CATREGANTGELFF	TGTGCCACTCGTGAGGGAGCGAACACCGGGGAGCTGTTTTTT
-	-	TRBV7-8	TRBJ1-3	CASRSEDMFGNTIYF	TGTGCCAGCAGATCTGAGGACATGTTCGGAAACACCATATATTTT
-	-	TRBV19	TRBJ2-2	CASSVRSSTGELFF	TGTGCCAGTAGTGTCCGCTCGAGCACCGGGGAGCTGTTTTTT
-	-	TRBV7-8	TRBJ2-1	CASTEGTVEQFF	TGTGCCAGCACCGAAGGAACGGTCGAGCAGTTCTTC
-	-	TRBV4-2	TRBJ1-2	CASNIMGMGGPAEGYTF	TGTGCCAGCAACATCATGGGGATGGGGGGGCCTGCGGAGGGCTACACCTTC
TRBD1	-	TRBV19	TRBJ1-5	CASSNRQGGNQPQHF	TGTGCCAGTAGTAACCGACAGGGAGGCAATCAGCCCCAGCATTTT
-	-	TRBV28	TRBJ2-7	CASSLKDREQYF	TGTGCCAGCAGTTTAAAGGATCGCGAGCAGTACTTC
-	-	TRBV7-9	TRBJ1-1	CASSLVAVEGAFF	TGTGCCAGCAGCTTAGTGGCAGTGGAAGGAGCTTTCTTT
-	once	TRBV5-1	TRBJ1-4	CASSLAGTAVFEKLFF	TGCGCCAGCAGCTTGGCAGGCACGGCGGTGTTTGAAAAACTGTTTTTT
-	-	TRBV10-2	TRBJ2-7	CASSESWPSPGEQYF	TGCGCCAGCAGTGAGTCGTGGCCTTCACCAGGCGAGCAGTACTTC
TRBD2	-	TRBV9	TRBJ2-7	CASSVGFGGSLYEQYF	TGTGCCAGCAGCGTAGGTTTTGGCGGGAGTCTGTACGAGCAGTACTTC
-	-	TRBV15	TRBJ1-1	CATSYRAKLNTEAFF	TGTGCCACCAGCTATCGTGCGAAACTGAACACTGAAGCTTTCTTT
-	-	TRBV7-9	TRBJ1-1	CASSLGGWNTEAFF	TGTGCCAGCAGCTTGGGGGGATGGAACACTGAAGCTTTCTTT
-	-	TRBV28	TRBJ1-2	CASSHAGQKRGGYTF	TGTGCCAGCAGCCATGCCGGACAGAAAAGGGGGGGCTACACCTTC
TRBD2	-	TRBV7-3	TRBJ2-5	CASSRGLAGRGETQYF	TGTGCCAGCAGCCGGGGACTAGCGGGAAGGGGAGAGACCCAGTACTTC
-	-	TRBV6-6	TRBJ2-7	CATLLAAFSYEQYF	TGTGCCACCCTCTTAGCGGCTTTCTCCTACGAGCAGTACTTC
-	-	TRBV9	TRBJ2-7	CASSVAVAASYEQYF	TGTGCCAGCAGCGTAGCTGTGGCAGCCTCCTACGAGCAGTACTTC
-	-	TRBV5-6	TRBJ2-5	CASSLWGTLGEETQYF	TGTGCCAGCAGCTTGTGGGGGACTCTCGGGGAGGAGACCCAGTACTTC